A single T cell receptor beta chain is shown here with its context. The RNA input was 0.5 to 1 ug, and it was reverse transcribed with random hexamers. Across 54 Vbeta and 13 Jbeta, TCR beta CDR3 was amplified with immunoSEQ multiplex PCR. TCRdb itself ran the immunoSEQ multiplex PCR reads through MiXCR, one entry per CDR3 protein. The sample includes roughly 180,000 distinct CDR3 sequences, about 93% of them seen just once. This sample stems from a study of CD8 T cells in Susac syndrome. Germline values: CDR1 MGHRA, CDR2 YSYEKL. The CDR3 length is 17 residues. Trimming shortened V by 2 bases and J by 0 bases, and 13 bases separated the two germline ends. Negative isolation was used for CD8+ and CD4+ T cells, and FACS enrichment was applied to TEMRA cells.

The source of this sequence is a human donor with multiple sclerosis. The genes are TRBV4-1 and TRBJ1-4; a possible D gene is TRBD1 (6 bases). Source material: CD4+ T cells from PBMCs. CDR3 DNA: TGCGCCAGCAGCCAAAGAGGGGGGTTTGCAACTAATGAAAAACTGTTTTTT. Its translation is CASSQRGGFATNEKLFF.